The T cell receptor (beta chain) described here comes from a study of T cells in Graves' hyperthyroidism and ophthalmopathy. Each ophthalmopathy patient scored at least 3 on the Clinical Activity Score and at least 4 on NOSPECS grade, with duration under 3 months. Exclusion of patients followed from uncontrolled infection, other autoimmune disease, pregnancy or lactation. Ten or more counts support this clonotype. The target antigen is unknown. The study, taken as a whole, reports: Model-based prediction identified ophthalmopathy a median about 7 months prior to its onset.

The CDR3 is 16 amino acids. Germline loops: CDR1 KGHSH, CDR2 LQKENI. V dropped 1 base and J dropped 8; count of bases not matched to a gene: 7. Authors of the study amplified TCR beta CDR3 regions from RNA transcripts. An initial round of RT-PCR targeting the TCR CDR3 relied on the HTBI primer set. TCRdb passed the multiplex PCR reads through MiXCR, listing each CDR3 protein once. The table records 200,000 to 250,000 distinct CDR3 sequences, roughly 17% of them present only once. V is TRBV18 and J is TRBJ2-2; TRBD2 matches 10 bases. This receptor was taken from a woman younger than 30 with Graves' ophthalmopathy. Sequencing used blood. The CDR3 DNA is TGTGCCAGCTCACCACGGACTAGCGGACCAACGGGGGAGCTGTTTTTT. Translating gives CASSPRTSGPTGELFF.